What follows describes a single T cell receptor beta chain. Its specificity is not known. Repertoires were generated with immunoSEQ multiplex PCR, while TCRdb's copy carries only in-frame clones and drops some. The table has some 380,000 clones, roughly 96% seen once. The data are from a study of shared clonotypes between healthy human individuals. Study-level findings and limits: Rarefaction demonstrated incomplete sorted-subset sequencing despite large depth. Few donors restricted represented genetic and exposure-history diversity. Investigators expected sequencing depth to affect clonotype sharing among donors. Naive subsets generally had larger estimated richness than memory subsets.

Between the trimmed V and J ends, which lost 9 bases and 0 bases, there was a span of 9 bases. The germline CDR1 and CDR2 sequences are LNHDA and SQIVND (reference sequence). This CDR3 has 13 residues. Sequenced material: memory CD8+ T cells sorted from blood. The subset here: CD45RO+ cells pooled with CCR7-negative TemRA cells. This clonotype was obtained from a young man in good health. The V and J genes are TRBV19 and TRBJ2-1, with TRBD2 as a possible D gene (5 bases). Here the CDR3 DNA reads TGTGCCAGCCGGGGTAGCTCCTACAATGAGCAGTTCTTC. Amino acids: CASRGSSYNEQFF.